Below, 21 T cell receptor beta chains from the same sample are listed, as sequenced in a study of OX40 agonist ivuxolimab in advanced cancers. Receptors were amplified or captured by the immunoSEQ multiplex PCR assay. The table comes from immuneACCESS by way of TCRdb, which keeps in-frame sequences with V and J called. Part of the clones is missing from these tables; in studies checked, under half for an unresolved V gene and the rest for unknown reasons. Across this sample there are about 89,000 clones, with roughly 93% seen only once. The ten top clones hold roughly 0.64% of the sample. The source material was CD4+ or CD8+ T cells sorted from blood, sampled in a trial of the OX40 agonist ivuxolimab. Receptors originate from an adult with an advanced solid tumor such as melanoma, head and neck, liver or kidney cancer.

The chain employs TRBV2 and TRBJ2-7, with 8 bases that match TRBD1. The V and J ends lost 6 bases and 4 bases, in that order; junction bases with no gene match: 8. Germline V gives CDR1 SNHLY, CDR2 FYNNEI. This CDR3 has 14 amino acids. This CDR3 is CASRTPGTGYEQYF. The DNA of the CDR3 is TGTGCCAGCAGAACACCCGGGACAGGATACGAGCAGTACTTC.

The chain recombines TRBV14 with TRBJ2-1, with TRBD2 matching over 8 bases. The germline V gene encodes CDR1 SGHDN and CDR2 FVKESK. The CDR3 contains 16 residues. Trimming at V came to 3 bases and at J to 3 bases, leaving 7 bases not matched to a gene. CDR3 nucleotide sequence: TGTGCCAGCAGCCACGCTGTGCTAGCGGGCTACAATGAGCAGTTCTTC. Residues: CASSHAVLAGYNEQFF.

This rearrangement joins TRBV7-9 to TRBJ2-2, with D possibly matching TRBD2 (5 bases). V was shortened by 3 bases and J by 2 bases, with 7 bases between the two germline ends. The CDR3 extends over 14 amino acids. Germline values: CDR1 SEHNR, CDR2 FQNEAQ (reference sequence). The CDR3 loop reads CASSFGLNTGELFF. Here the CDR3 DNA reads TGTGCCAGCAGCTTTGGACTTAACACCGGGGAGCTGTTTTTT.

The chain couples TRBV10-2 to TRBJ1-6, with 8 bases lining up with TRBD1. CDR1 is WSHSY, CDR2 SAAADI, per germline. V lost 7 bases, J lost 6 bases, and 8 bases stayed unmatched. The CDR3 runs to 15 residues. CDR3 amino acids: CASTPLQGANSPLHF. The CDR3 nucleotides read TGCGCCAGCACCCCTCTTCAGGGGGCTAATTCACCCCTCCACTTT.

The chain uses TRBV7-2 and TRBJ2-7; no clear D gene. The V and J ends lost 3 bases and 0 bases respectively, with 0 bases between them. This CDR3 region has 11 residues. CDR1 and CDR2 from the germline V gene are SGHTA and FQGNSA. DNA of the CDR3: TGTGCCAGCAGCTTCTCCTACGAGCAGTACTTC. It translates to CASSFSYEQYF.

A note on this clone: The sample has other DNA sequences that encode this CDR3 too. The chain carries TRBV5-1 and TRBJ2-1; no reliable D call. The V end lost 2 bases, the J end lost 0 bases, and 9 bases lay between the germline ends. CDR3 length: 15 residues. Looked up from germline, CDR1 is SGHRS and CDR2 is YFSETQ. The CDR3 sequence is CASSLPTSSYNEQFF. The CDR3 nucleotides read TGCGCCAGCAGCTTACCAACAAGCTCCTACAATGAGCAGTTCTTC.

This clone showed up just a few times. The V gene is TRBV7-9, the J gene TRBJ2-2, with D hard to call. Per germline, CDR1 SEHNR and CDR2 FQNEAQ (reference sequence). Deletions cut 2 bases from V and 8 bases from J, with 3 bases between. The CDR3 runs to 11 residues. CDR3 nucleotide sequence: TGTGCCAGCAGCTTATCGGGGGAGCTGTTTTTT. Amino acid sequence: CASSLSGELFF.

The gene calls are TRBV5-1 and TRBJ2-7; no definite D call. Germline CDR1 SGHRS, CDR2 YFSETQ. The CDR3 has 14 amino acids. The ends were cut back, 4 bases at V and 2 bases at J, with 13 bases in the middle. The CDR3 protein is CASSLNTETYEQYF. CDR3 bases: TGCGCCAGCAGCCTCAACACCGAGACCTACGAGCAGTACTTC.

This chain links TRBV9 with TRBJ1-4; D is uncertain. Germline assignment: CDR1 SGDLS and CDR2 YYNGEE. The CDR3 runs 15 residues. Trimming shortened V by 3 bases and J by 8 bases, and 17 bases separated the two germline ends. The CDR3 DNA is TGTGCCAGCAGCGCCGGACTCGGGAAAAACGAAAAACTGTTTTTT. It is translated as CASSAGLGKNEKLFF.

The chain uses TRBV11-3 and TRBJ2-7; 10 bases are a match to TRBD2. Looked up from germline, CDR1 is SGHNT and CDR2 is YENEEA. V lost 5 bases, J lost 2 bases, and 3 bases stayed unmatched. The CDR3 has 14 residues. CDR3 nucleotides: TGTGCCAGCAGCGAAGCGGGAGGGCCCTACGAGCAGTACTTC. This sequence encodes CASSEAGGPYEQYF.

The chain recombines TRBV7-2 with TRBJ1-2; 7 nucleotides align to TRBD1. This CDR3 contains 13 residues. The V segment lost 1 base and the J segment 5 bases; nucleotides outside the gene matches: 1. CDR1 SGHTA and CDR2 FQGNSA come from the germline V gene. The CDR3 region is CASSLGTGYGYTF. DNA of the CDR3: TGTGCCAGCAGCTTAGGGACAGGTTATGGCTACACCTTC.

The rearrangement uses TRBV6-5 and TRBJ1-5, with TRBD1 identical over 9 bases. The CDR3 sequence is 15 residues long. From germline, CDR1 is MNHEY and CDR2 SVGAGI. Trimming cost V 5 bases and J 7 bases; bases outside gene matches: 9. CDR3 amino acids: CASSPLGTGPQPQHF. DNA for the CDR3: TGTGCCAGCAGTCCCTTAGGGACAGGGCCCCAGCCCCAGCATTTT.

The chain combines TRBV10-1 with TRBJ1-1, with D possibly TRBD1 on 6 matching bases. The length of the CDR3 is 14 residues. The germline V gene encodes CDR1 WNHNN and CDR2 SYGVQD (reference sequence). The V and J ends lost 8 bases and 4 bases respectively, with 17 bases between them. The CDR3 region has the DNA TGCGCCAGCGGGTACAGGGTACGGTTCACTGAAGCTTTCTTT. Translated, it gives CASGYRVRFTEAFF.

The J gene is TRBJ2-1, the V gene TRBV27, with TRBD2 matching 13 bases. CDR1 MNHEY and CDR2 SMNVEV come from the germline V gene (reference sequence). This CDR3 contains 14 residues. Germline trimming cut 7 bases from V and 10 bases from J; bases unmatched to any gene: 7. CDR3: CASKLAGGPGEQFF. CDR3 nucleotide sequence: TGTGCCAGCAAACTAGCGGGAGGGCCAGGGGAGCAGTTCTTC.

The chain combines TRBV30 with TRBJ2-7; 12 bases match TRBD2. This CDR3 has 12 amino acids. CDR1 is GTSNPN, CDR2 SVGIG, per germline (reference sequence). As DNA, the CDR3 is TGTGCGTTACTAGCGGGAGGCTACGAGCAGTACTTC. Amino acids: CALLAGGYEQYF.

The CDR3 region is CASSSQANTEAFF. The DNA of the CDR3 is TGCGCCAGCAGCTCCCAGGCGAACACTGAAGCTTTCTTT. The J gene is TRBJ1-1, the V gene TRBV5-1; D is uncertain. From germline, CDR1 is SGHRS and CDR2 YFSETQ. Trimming stripped 3 bases from V and 1 base from J, with 7 bases between. CDR3 size: 13 residues.

This clone was seen just once. V and J are TRBV21-1 and TRBJ2-5; the table calls TRBD1, which could not be checked here. TRBV21-1 counts as a pseudogene. CDR3 length equals 15 residues. The CDR3 DNA reads as TGTGCCAGCAGCAAAAGTACAGGGGAGGCAGAGACCCAGTACTTC. Its translation is CASSKSTGEAETQYF.

V is TRBV5-1 and J is TRBJ2-1; D gene ambiguous. V was trimmed by 4 bases and J by 0 bases, leaving 11 bases between them. Per the germline V gene, CDR1 is SGHRS and CDR2 is YFSETQ. This CDR3 comprises 15 residues. DNA of the CDR3: TGCGCCAGCAGCCCTGACTCTGGCTCCTACAATGAGCAGTTCTTC. Translating it yields CASSPDSGSYNEQFF.

The chain uses TRBV5-4 and TRBJ2-7; 8 nucleotides align to TRBD2. Germline assignment: CDR1 SGHNT and CDR2 YYREEE (reference sequence). This CDR3 comprises 14 residues. The J segment lost 5 bases and the V segment lost 9 bases, leaving 13 bases of the junction unmatched. For the CDR3, the DNA is TGTGCCACCCAGTCCGCGGGAGGATCCCACGAGCAGTACTTC. It specifies CATQSAGGSHEQYF.

The table lists this clone with a count of one. The chain couples TRBV18 to TRBJ1-4, with TRBD1 matching 7 bases. Germline-derived CDR1 and CDR2 are KGHSH and LQKENI. V gave up 3 bases and J gave up 8 bases; unmatched junction bases: 6. This CDR3 has 14 residues. The CDR3 region has the DNA TGTGCCAGCTCACCCCAGGGGGTAAACGAAAAACTGTTTTTT. This sequence encodes CASSPQGVNEKLFF.

This chain uses TRBV7-9 with TRBJ2-7, with D maybe TRBD1 (6 bases). This CDR3 contains 14 residues. V gave up 5 bases and J gave up 0 bases, with 11 bases separating them. Germline CDR1 is SEHNR and CDR2 is FQNEAQ (reference sequence). CDR3 nucleotides: TGTGCCAGCAGCACGTGGGACACCTCCTACGAGCAGTACTTC. As protein: CASSTWDTSYEQYF.